What follows describes a single TCR beta chain. In germline, CDR1 is SGHRS, CDR2 YFSETQ. The CDR3 covers 16 residues. The trim removed 1 base at V and 0 bases at J, leaving 4 bases unmatched. The data are from a study of T cell responses to AZD1222 COVID-19 vaccine. The protocol was immunoSEQ multiplex PCR, while the TCRdb copy is restricted to in-frame clones and leaves out a portion. The repertoire holds 100,000 to 150,000 clones, around 92% seen once, with 11% to 15% in the top ten. The sequence derives from an adult in good health. The V gene is TRBV5-1, the J gene TRBJ2-5; 9 bases are shared with TRBD2. The input for sequencing was peripheral blood, taken on day 0 of AZD1222 vaccination. CDR3 region: CASSLTLAGNQETQYF. Written as DNA, the CDR3 is TGCGCCAGCAGCTTGACACTAGCGGGTAACCAAGAGACCCAGTACTTC.